This T cell receptor beta chain was identified during a study of OX40 agonist ivuxolimab in advanced cancers. Study-wide context: Participants, 65% to 85% male, averaged about 59 years of age, ranging from roughly 23 to 80. Of the participants, approximately 40% had some prior anti-PD-1, anti-PD-L1 or anti-CTLA-4 therapy, which was allowed.

Study observations and caveats: Among the nonresponders, some also had low normalized T-cell clonal expansion. Partial responders at 0.1-3.0 mg/kg showed near-lowest clonal expansion.

Turning to this clone: Its antigen is not known.

Profiled with immunoSEQ multiplex PCR; TCRdb holds only in-frame clones, not every one. Among some 79,000 clones listed, roughly 90% were seen once. CDR1 and CDR2 (germline): GTSNPN, SVGIG (reference sequence). The CDR3 spans 14 residues. Trimming took 2 bases from V and 8 from J; bases not matched to a gene: 9. This receptor was identified in an adult with an advanced solid tumor such as melanoma, head and neck, liver or kidney cancer. The rearrangement links TRBV30 to TRBJ1-2; 9 nucleotides align to TRBD1. Sample: CD4+ or CD8+ T cells sorted from blood, taken in a trial of the OX40 agonist ivuxolimab. CDR3 nucleotide sequence: TGTGCCTGGAGTAAAAAACAGGGGGCAGAAGGCTACACCTTC. This translates into CAWSKKQGAEGYTF. Combining the CDR3 with reference TRBV30 and TRBJ1-2 gives the whole variable domain SQTIHQWPATLVQPVGSPLSLECTVEGTSNPNLYWYRQAAGRGLQLLFYSVGIGQISSEVPQNLSASRPQDRQFILSSKKLLLSDSGFYLCAWSKKQGAEGYTFGSGTRLTVV.